Listed here are 28 T cell receptor beta chains from one sample, sequenced in a study of OX40 agonist ivuxolimab in advanced cancers. TCRdb's table, derived via immunoSEQ multiplex PCR, lists solely in-frame clones and lacks some. The sample gives tens of thousands of clones, approximately 90% of which show up once; 5% to 6.5% is in the top ten. Sequences were derived from CD4+ or CD8+ T cells sorted from blood, sampled in a trial of the OX40 agonist ivuxolimab. These receptors came from an adult with an advanced solid tumor such as melanoma, head and neck, liver or kidney cancer.

The chain recombines TRBV7-2 with TRBJ1-5; D uncertain. With 5 bases removed from V and 1 base from J, the gap between germline ends came to 12 bases. This CDR3 contains 15 residues. The germline V gene encodes CDR1 SGHTA and CDR2 FQGNSA. The CDR3 sequence is CASSPLGGSNQPQHF. CDR3 nucleotides: TGTGCCAGCAGCCCCTTGGGAGGGAGCAATCAGCCCCAGCATTTT.

J is TRBJ2-7 and V is TRBV29-1; D not certain. CDR3 size: 13 residues. Germline CDR1 SQVTM, CDR2 ANQGSEA. V shed 4 bases and J shed 3 bases, with 13 bases lying between them. CDR3 region: CSVVGWAGYEQYF. CDR3 DNA sequence: TGCAGCGTTGTTGGTTGGGCAGGCTACGAGCAGTACTTC.

The CDR3, as DNA: TGTGCCAGCAGTTTATTGAGGGATGAGCAGTTCTTC. Its translation: CASSLLRDEQFF. The rearrangement links TRBV27 to TRBJ2-1, with D possibly being TRBD2 (5 bases). The CDR3 is 12 residues long. V was clipped by 1 base and J by 8 bases, with 6 bases between them. Germline V CDR1 and CDR2: MNHEY, SMNVEV (reference sequence).

This chain links TRBV4-1 with TRBJ2-7; D perhaps matches TRBD1 (6 bases). The CDR3 has 14 residues. Trimming took 5 bases from V and 5 from J, leaving 16 bases between them. The germline V gene encodes CDR1 MGHRA and CDR2 YSYEKL. The CDR3 DNA follows: TGCGCCAGCAGCTGGGTTGTAGGGGACAACGAGCAGTACTTC. This encodes CASSWVVGDNEQYF.

This chain connects TRBV5-6 to TRBJ1-2, with 7 positions matching TRBD1. Germline CDR1 and CDR2: SGHDT and YYEEEE. With V trimmed by 4 bases and J by 4 bases, 4 bases remained unmatched. There are 13 residues in the CDR3. In nucleotides, the CDR3 is TGTGCCAGCAGCCCCGGGACAGTCTATGGCTACACCTTC. This encodes CASSPGTVYGYTF.

This clone was counted once. This chain uses TRBV7-9 with TRBJ2-7; TRBD1 matches at 10 bases. After removal of 10 bases from V and 3 bases from J, the junction contained 6 bases not matched to a gene. CDR1 and CDR2 (germline): SEHNR, FQNEAQ (reference sequence). The CDR3 is 13 amino acids. The CDR3 DNA is TGTGCCACCCTGGACAGGGGGAACTACGAGCAGTACTTC. Translated: CATLDRGNYEQYF.

The CDR3 loop is CASSLGQGGEQYF. The CDR3 nucleotides read TGTGCCAGCAGTTTGGGACAGGGCGGCGAGCAGTACTTC. The chain uses TRBV27 and TRBJ2-7, with TRBD1 matching over 9 bases. The V gene end was trimmed by 3 bases and the J gene end by 6 bases; junction bases not matched to a gene: 3. There are 13 residues in the CDR3. CDR1 MNHEY and CDR2 SMNVEV come from the germline V gene (reference sequence).

This chain links TRBV19 with TRBJ2-1; the match to TRBD1 covers 10 bases. The V gene end was trimmed by 7 bases and the J gene end by 7 bases; junction bases not matched to a gene: 10. This CDR3 has 15 residues. CDR1 is LNHDA and CDR2 is SQIVND in the germline V gene (reference sequence). CDR3: CASTMDRGIGNEQFF. CDR3 sequence (DNA): TGTGCCAGTACCATGGACAGGGGGATAGGAAATGAGCAGTTCTTC.

The chain joins TRBV7-8 to TRBJ1-3, with D hard to call. The V gene lost 1 base and the J gene lost 4 bases, with 11 bases spanning the gap. This CDR3 comprises 15 residues. CDR1 SGHVS and CDR2 FQNEAQ come from the germline V gene. Written as DNA, the CDR3 is TGTGCCAGCAGCTTAGATTCGGGCTCAGGAAACACCATATATTTT. Residues: CASSLDSGSGNTIYF.

The chain has TRBV28 and TRBJ1-5, with D possibly matching TRBD1 (5 bases). The CDR3 consists of 15 residues. Between the trimmed V and J ends, which lost 3 bases and 7 bases, there was a span of 16 bases. CDR1 is MDHEN and CDR2 is SYDVKM in the germline V gene. The CDR3 region is CASSLGDWGRQPQHF. Here the CDR3 DNA reads TGTGCCAGCAGTTTGGGGGATTGGGGGAGGCAGCCCCAGCATTTT.

The chain carries TRBV5-8 and TRBJ2-5; 8 bases agree with TRBD1. The J call may not be correct, given that the DNA end is closer to TRBJ2-7. This CDR3 spans 15 amino acids. Germline V lookup: CDR1 SGHTS, CDR2 YDEGEE. CDR3 region: CASSQAGTGSDEQYF. The CDR3 coding sequence is TGTGCCAGCAGCCAAGCCGGGACAGGCTCGGACGAGCAGTACTTC.

CDR3 sequence: CASSLGNSAYESSGANVLTF. In nucleotides, the CDR3 is TGTGCCAGCAGCTTGGGGAACAGCGCCTACGAAAGCTCTGGGGCCAACGTCCTGACTTTC. The rearrangement links TRBV7-3 to TRBJ2-6, with D unresolved. This CDR3 is 20 amino acids long. Looked up from germline, CDR1 is SGHTA and CDR2 is FQGTGA. V gave up 3 bases and J gave up 0 bases, with 21 bases separating them.

This clone was detected only a few times. The J gene is TRBJ1-1, the V gene TRBV28, with D possibly being TRBD1 (5 bases). Germline CDR1 is MDHEN and CDR2 is SYDVKM. CDR3 length: 16 residues. The V end was cut by 7 bases, the J end by 4 bases, with 22 bases between. In nucleotides, the CDR3 is TGTGCCAGCAAACTTCCGCTGAGCAGGGCGGGCACTGAAGCTTTCTTT. Its translation: CASKLPLSRAGTEAFF.

V gene TRBV27 combines with J gene TRBJ2-2; 7 bases match TRBD1. The CDR3 is 14 amino acids. V was clipped by 5 bases and J by 8 bases; unmatched bases: 8. The germline CDR1 and CDR2 sequences are MNHEY and SMNVEV (reference sequence). CDR3 DNA sequence: TGTGCCAGCAGTACGGGACAGATGAGAGGGGAGCTGTTTTTT. This encodes CASSTGQMRGELFF.

The chain uses TRBV27 and TRBJ2-3, with D possibly TRBD2 on 6 matching bases. Germline-derived CDR1 and CDR2 are MNHEY and SMNVEV (reference sequence). Trimming took off 9 bases at V and 3 bases at J, with 16 bases between the two ends. The CDR3 extends over 14 amino acids. Here the CDR3 DNA reads TGTGCCAGTAAGCTCCTGGGAGGTACAGATACGCAGTATTTT. Translating it yields CASKLLGGTDTQYF.

This clone was found once. The chain has TRBV6-6 and TRBJ2-3; no definite D call. Deletions cut 2 bases from V and 6 bases from J, with 3 bases between. This CDR3 comprises 11 residues. The germline V gene encodes CDR1 MNHNY and CDR2 SVGAGI (reference sequence). The CDR3 bases are TGTGCCAGCAGTTACCCTGATACGCAGTATTTT. Protein sequence: CASSYPDTQYF.

The chain has TRBV27 and TRBJ2-7; 11 nucleotides align to TRBD2. V dropped 2 bases and J dropped 3; count of bases not matched to a gene: 0. Germline loops: CDR1 MNHEY, CDR2 SMNVEV (reference sequence). CDR3 length: 14 residues. As DNA, the CDR3 is TGTGCCAGCAGTTTAACTAGCGGGGGCTACGAGCAGTACTTC. Translated: CASSLTSGGYEQYF.

The chain has TRBV7-6 and TRBJ2-7; perhaps TRBD2 as D (5 bases). CDR3 length: 15 residues. The V gene lost 1 base and the J gene lost 2 bases, with 12 bases spanning the gap. In germline, CDR1 is SGHVS, CDR2 FNYEAQ. Written as DNA, the CDR3 is TGTGCCAGCAGCTTAGGTAGTGAGGGTCCCTACGAGCAGTACTTC. Protein sequence: CASSLGSEGPYEQYF.

This sequence joins TRBV6-5 and TRBJ1-2; D is uncertain. The CDR3 runs to 13 residues. V was shortened by 5 bases and J by 4 bases, with 11 bases between the two germline ends. Germline V gene sequence: CDR1 MNHEY, CDR2 SVGAGI. The CDR3 DNA follows: TGTGCCAGCAGTCCCGGAAATCTCTATGGCTACACCTTC. This gives the protein CASSPGNLYGYTF.

J is TRBJ2-6 and V is TRBV7-9, with 7 bases identical to TRBD1. Germline CDR1 and CDR2: SEHNR and FQNEAQ (reference sequence). V lost 6 bases to trimming and J lost 3 bases; unmatched junction nucleotides: 8. The CDR3 length is 16 residues. DNA for the CDR3: TGTGCCAGCAGTCAATCTACAGGGGATGGGGCCAACGTCCTGACTTTC. Protein sequence: CASSQSTGDGANVLTF.

The chain joins TRBV12-5 to TRBJ2-7; 9 bases map to TRBD1. Losses at the gene ends were 7 bases for V and 4 bases for J; bases not matched to a gene: 8. CDR1 is LGHNT, CDR2 FRNRAP, per germline. The CDR3 consists of 14 residues. Written as DNA, the CDR3 is TGTGCTAGTGTCGGGACAGGGAGATTTTACGAGCAGTACTTC. Its protein product is CASVGTGRFYEQYF.

The chain carries TRBV2 and TRBJ2-2; D unclear. V was shortened by 4 bases and J by 4 bases, with 10 bases between the two germline ends. The germline gives CDR1 SNHLY, CDR2 FYNNEI. This CDR3 is 14 amino acids long. This chain's CDR3 is CASSGLPGTGELFF. The CDR3, as DNA: TGTGCCAGCAGTGGACTCCCTGGCACCGGGGAGCTGTTTTTT.

The chain has TRBV27 and TRBJ2-7; TRBD2 might be the D (5 bases). V lost 6 bases, J lost 4 bases, and 19 bases lay in between. The CDR3 consists of 15 residues. The germline V gene has CDR1 MNHEY and CDR2 SMNVEV (reference sequence). For the CDR3, the DNA is TGTGCCAGCAGCCTGAGAGGGTTGGCTGAATACGAGCAGTACTTC. Translating gives CASSLRGLAEYEQYF.

The chain links TRBV6-5 to TRBJ2-7, with 9 positions matching TRBD2. CDR1 and CDR2 from the germline V gene are MNHEY and SVGAGI. Unmatched junction bases numbered 5, after V lost 4 bases and J lost 4 bases. This CDR3 spans 14 amino acids. For the CDR3, the DNA is TGTGCCAGCAGTTTAGCGGGAGTTCAATACGAGCAGTACTTC. Translated: CASSLAGVQYEQYF.

The chain links TRBV27 to TRBJ1-1; a weak D match, TRBD1 (5 bases). CDR3 length: 17 residues. Trimming took off 0 bases at V and 3 bases at J, with 17 bases between the two ends. Germline values: CDR1 MNHEY, CDR2 SMNVEV (reference sequence). CDR3 region: CASSLSPGRPYHTEAFF. The CDR3 nucleotides read TGTGCCAGCAGTTTATCCCCAGGGCGTCCATATCACACTGAAGCTTTCTTT.

This clone showed up just once. This chain connects TRBV2 to TRBJ2-1; 9 bases line up with TRBD2. This CDR3 has 14 amino acids. Germline trimming cut 7 bases from V and 7 bases from J; bases unmatched to any gene: 8. The germline CDR1 and CDR2 sequences are SNHLY and FYNNEI. CDR3 protein: CASNIGGGANEQFF. In DNA, the CDR3 is TGTGCCAGCAATATAGGCGGGGGGGCTAATGAGCAGTTCTTC.

This clone appeared once. Here the CDR3 DNA reads TGTGCCAGCAGCTTAAGGGACACTGAAGCTTTCTTT. Amino acid sequence: CASSLRDTEAFF. The rearrangement uses TRBV7-9 and TRBJ1-1; no clear D gene. Trimming removed 2 bases from V and 3 bases from J, with 4 bases in between. The CDR3 runs to 12 residues. Germline values: CDR1 SEHNR, CDR2 FQNEAQ (reference sequence). The full variable domain, in which reference TRBV7-9 and TRBJ1-1 provide the parts outside the CDR3, is DTGVSQNPRHKITKRGQNVTFRCDPISEHNRLYWYRQTLGQGPEFLTYFQNEAQLEKSRLLSDRFSAERPKGSFSTLEIQRTEQGDSAMYLCASSLRDTEAFFGQGTRLTVV.

The chain is built from TRBV4-1 and TRBJ1-1, with D possibly TRBD1 on 6 matching bases. The CDR3 totals 15 residues. V lost 1 base and J lost 1, with 10 bases in between. Germline V CDR1 and CDR2: MGHRA, YSYEKL. CDR3 in amino acids: CASSQGGGTNTEAFF. The CDR3 DNA sequence: TGCGCCAGCAGCCAAGGAGGGGGGACGAACACTGAAGCTTTCTTT.